The subject of this entry is one T cell receptor beta chain. CDR3 length equals 14 residues. After removal of 4 bases from V and 7 bases from J, the junction contained 4 bases not matched to a gene. The V gene's germline CDR1 is SGHTA and CDR2 FQGNSA. 13 Jbeta primers and 60 Vbeta primers were used for the PCR. Profiled with immunoSEQ multiplex PCR; TCRdb holds only in-frame clones, not every one. There are 80,000 to 130,000 clones in the sample; about three quarters occur only once, and around 14% lies in the top ten. The entry originates in a study of cytomegalovirus exposure and HLA in healthy donors.

Input material: PBMCs. This TCR was sampled from a male donor in good health and CMV-seropositive. V is TRBV7-2 and J is TRBJ2-3; 11 positions match TRBD2. The CDR3 coding sequence is TGTGCCAGCAGCTCCCGGACTAGCGGGTATACGCAGTATTTT. It yields the protein CASSSRTSGYTQYF.